One T cell receptor (beta chain) is described in this entry. This record belongs to a study of OX40 agonist ivuxolimab in advanced cancers. Sequenced by immunoSEQ multiplex PCR; TCRdb stores in-frame clones only, minus some. The sample consists of about 16,000 clones, about 86% of them appearing once. There are 14 residues in the CDR3. V gave up 3 bases and J gave up 2 bases, with 10 bases separating them. From germline, CDR1 is LNHNV and CDR2 YYDKDF (reference sequence). The clonotype originates from an adult with an advanced solid tumor such as melanoma, head and neck, liver or kidney cancer. The V gene is TRBV15, the J gene TRBJ1-2; D not certain. The sample consisted of CD4+ or CD8+ T cells sorted from blood, taken in a trial of the OX40 agonist ivuxolimab. Here the CDR3 reads CATSRAERNYGYTF. CDR3 DNA: TGTGCCACCAGCAGGGCGGAGAGGAACTATGGCTACACCTTC.